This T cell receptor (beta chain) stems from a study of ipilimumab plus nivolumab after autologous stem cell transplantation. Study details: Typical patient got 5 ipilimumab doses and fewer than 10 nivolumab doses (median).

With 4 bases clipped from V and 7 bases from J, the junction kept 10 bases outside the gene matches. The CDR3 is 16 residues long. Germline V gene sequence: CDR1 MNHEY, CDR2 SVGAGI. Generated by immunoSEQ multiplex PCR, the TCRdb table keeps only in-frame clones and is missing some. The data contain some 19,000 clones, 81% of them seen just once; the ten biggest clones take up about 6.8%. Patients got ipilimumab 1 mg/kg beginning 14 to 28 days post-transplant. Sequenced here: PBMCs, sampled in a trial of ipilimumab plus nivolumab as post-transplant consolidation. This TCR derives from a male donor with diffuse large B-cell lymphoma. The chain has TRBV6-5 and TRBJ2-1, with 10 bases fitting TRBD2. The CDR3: CASSSASGGARNEQFF. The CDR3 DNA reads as TGTGCCAGCAGTTCTGCCAGCGGGGGGGCAAGGAATGAGCAGTTCTTC.